Described below is a single T cell receptor beta chain sequence and its context. This entry comes from a study of T cell changes during pregnancy in multiple sclerosis. Generated by immunoSEQ multiplex PCR, the TCRdb table keeps only in-frame clones and is missing some. The table has around 31,000 clones, about 90% seen once; the top ten hold 0.74%. Germline loops: CDR1 SGHTS, CDR2 YDEGEE. V dropped 2 bases and J dropped 4; count of bases not matched to a gene: 5. The CDR3 extends over 14 amino acids. The TCR was taken from a female donor in good health, enrolled as a control in a pregnancy study. Specimen: CD4+ T cells from peripheral blood mononuclear cells, collected in the first trimester of pregnancy. The genes are TRBV5-8 and TRBJ1-2, with TRBD1 matching 7 bases. DNA of the CDR3: TGTGCCAGCAGCTTCGACAGGGATTTCTATGGCTACACCTTC. Protein sequence: CASSFDRDFYGYTF.